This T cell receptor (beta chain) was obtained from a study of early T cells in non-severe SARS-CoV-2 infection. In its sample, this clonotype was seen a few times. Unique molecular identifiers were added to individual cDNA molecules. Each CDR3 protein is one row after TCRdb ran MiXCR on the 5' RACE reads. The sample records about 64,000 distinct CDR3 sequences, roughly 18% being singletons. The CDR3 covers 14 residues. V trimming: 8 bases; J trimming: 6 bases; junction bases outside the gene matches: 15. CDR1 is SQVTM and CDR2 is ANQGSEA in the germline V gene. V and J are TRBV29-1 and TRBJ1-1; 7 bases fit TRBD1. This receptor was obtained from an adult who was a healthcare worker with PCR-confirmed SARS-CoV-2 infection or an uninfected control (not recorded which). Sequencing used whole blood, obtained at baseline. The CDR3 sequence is CSLPDETGLPEAFF. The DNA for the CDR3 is TGCAGCCTTCCGGACGAGACAGGGCTCCCTGAAGCTTTCTTT.